These T cell receptor beta chains were read from a single sample in a study of T cells after posttransplantation cyclophosphamide. The assay was immunoSEQ multiplex PCR, and TCRdb's table has in-frame clones only and misses some. This sample comprises 16,000 or so clones, none seen once only. Source: PBMCs, taken after allogeneic stem cell transplant with posttransplant cyclophosphamide. These receptors came from a female patient between 30 and 40 years old who received an allogeneic stem cell transplant from a related donor, was CMV-positive, and had no GVHD. Some T cells may have originated in the graft donor. The CDR3 runs from the conserved cysteine through the conserved F or W. Each record gives: clone size, J gene, CDR3 length, V gene, D gene, CDR3 DNA, CDR3 protein. A D gene is named only where the DNA matches it firmly. Not every row has a clone size; where given, it reads once, few, many or a size class.

clone size: many; J gene: TRBJ2-1; CDR3 length: 18; V gene: TRBV7-2; D gene: TRBD2; CDR3 DNA: TGTGCCAGCAGAAGGAGAGGACTAGCGGGGGGAACCTACAATGAGCAGTTCTTC; CDR3 protein: CASRRRGLAGGTYNEQFF
clone size: many; J gene: TRBJ2-5; CDR3 length: 14; V gene: TRBV7-9; D gene: -; CDR3 DNA: TGTGCCAGCAGCTTAGGTGCGACGCGGGAGACCCAGTACTTC; CDR3 protein: CASSLGATRETQYF
clone size: many; J gene: TRBJ2-7; CDR3 length: 13; V gene: TRBV19; D gene: -; CDR3 DNA: TGTGCCAGTAGTCGACAGAACTCCTACGAGCAGTACTTC; CDR3 protein: CASSRQNSYEQYF
clone size: many; J gene: TRBJ2-7; CDR3 length: 14; V gene: TRBV5-5; D gene: TRBD1; CDR3 DNA: TGTGCCAGCAGCAGTACAGGGGGTACCTACGAGCAGTACTTC; CDR3 protein: CASSSTGGTYEQYF
clone size: many; J gene: TRBJ2-7; CDR3 length: 14; V gene: TRBV5-8; D gene: -; CDR3 DNA: TGTGCCAGCAGCTCCGGACAGCTGGCCTACGAGCAGTACTTC; CDR3 protein: CASSSGQLAYEQYF
clone size: many; J gene: TRBJ1-2; CDR3 length: 16; V gene: TRBV7-2; D gene: -; CDR3 DNA: TGTGCCAGCAGCCTGCGCGGGGCGGGGGAACCTCGGGGCTACACCTTC; CDR3 protein: CASSLRGAGEPRGYTF
clone size: many; J gene: TRBJ2-3; CDR3 length: 14; V gene: TRBV7-6; D gene: -; CDR3 DNA: TGTGCCAGCAGCTTGGGTAGCAGCACAGATACGCAGTATTTT; CDR3 protein: CASSLGSSTDTQYF
clone size: many; J gene: TRBJ2-1; CDR3 length: 16; V gene: TRBV5-4; D gene: TRBD2; CDR3 DNA: TGTGCCAGCACCTTACCCGCTAGCGGGAGCTACGATGAGCAGTTCTTC; CDR3 protein: CASTLPASGSYDEQFF
clone size: many; J gene: TRBJ2-3; CDR3 length: 15; V gene: TRBV28; D gene: TRBD1; CDR3 DNA: TGTGCCAGCAGATCCGGGACAGGGGGCAAGGATACGCAGTATTTT; CDR3 protein: CASRSGTGGKDTQYF
clone size: many; J gene: TRBJ1-2; CDR3 length: 12; V gene: TRBV5-6; D gene: -; CDR3 DNA: TGTGCCAGCAGCTTCTTACAGGGTAGCTACACCTTC; CDR3 protein: CASSFLQGSYTF
clone size: many; J gene: TRBJ1-2; CDR3 length: 14; V gene: TRBV28; D gene: -; CDR3 DNA: TGTGCCAGCAGTCCCCCCGGGAGAAACTATGGCTACACCTTC; CDR3 protein: CASSPPGRNYGYTF
clone size: many; J gene: TRBJ2-5; CDR3 length: 16; V gene: TRBV7-2; D gene: TRBD2; CDR3 DNA: TGTGCCAGCAGCTTAGGGGGGACTAGTAACACGGAGACCCAGTACTTC; CDR3 protein: CASSLGGTSNTETQYF
clone size: many; J gene: TRBJ2-7; CDR3 length: 17; V gene: TRBV21-1; D gene: -; CDR3 DNA: TGTGCCAGCAGCGCATCGTCCGGGACTAGCGCCTCCTACGAGCAGTACTTC; CDR3 protein: CASSASSGTSASYEQYF
clone size: many; J gene: TRBJ2-3; CDR3 length: 14; V gene: TRBV18; D gene: TRBD1; CDR3 DNA: TGTGCCAGCTCAGGACAGGGGATGAGAGATACGCAGTATTTT; CDR3 protein: CASSGQGMRDTQYF
clone size: -; J gene: TRBJ2-1; CDR3 length: 14; V gene: TRBV9; D gene: TRBD1; CDR3 DNA: TGTGCCAGCAGCCGGACAGGGGTTTACAATGAGCAGTTCTTC; CDR3 protein: CASSRTGVYNEQFF
clone size: many; J gene: TRBJ2-6; CDR3 length: 16; V gene: TRBV5-6; D gene: -; CDR3 DNA: TGTGCCAGCAGCCCCTCAGAGGTTCGCGGGGCCAACGTCCTGACTTTC; CDR3 protein: CASSPSEVRGANVLTF
clone size: many; J gene: TRBJ1-5; CDR3 length: 13; V gene: TRBV5-6; D gene: -; CDR3 DNA: TGTGCCAGCAGCTTTGAGGCTACTCAGCCCCAGCATTTT; CDR3 protein: CASSFEATQPQHF
clone size: many; J gene: TRBJ2-5; CDR3 length: 14; V gene: TRBV18; D gene: TRBD2; CDR3 DNA: TGTGCCAGCTCACCACCGGCGGGAGCTGAGACCCAGTACTTC; CDR3 protein: CASSPPAGAETQYF
clone size: many; J gene: TRBJ1-4; CDR3 length: 15; V gene: TRBV5-1; D gene: -; CDR3 DNA: TGCGCCAGCAGCTTGCAAGCGGGGATGGATGAAAAACTGTTTTTT; CDR3 protein: CASSLQAGMDEKLFF
clone size: many; J gene: TRBJ1-1; CDR3 length: 10; V gene: TRBV30; D gene: -; CDR3 DNA: TGTGCCTGGAGCACATCCACAGTATATTTT; CDR3 protein: CAWSTSTVYF
clone size: -; J gene: TRBJ2-7; CDR3 length: 14; V gene: TRBV13; D gene: -; CDR3 DNA: TGTGCCAGCAGCTCCCTCTTATATACCTACGAGCAGTACTTC; CDR3 protein: CASSSLLYTYEQYF
clone size: many; J gene: TRBJ2-7; CDR3 length: 11; V gene: TRBV19; D gene: -; CDR3 DNA: TGTGCCTGCTATGCACCCTACGAGCAGTACTTC; CDR3 protein: CACYAPYEQYF
clone size: many; J gene: TRBJ1-5; CDR3 length: 14; V gene: TRBV18; D gene: -; CDR3 DNA: TGTGCCAGCTCCCCGACAGATAGCAATCAGCCCCAGCATTTT; CDR3 protein: CASSPTDSNQPQHF
clone size: many; J gene: TRBJ2-7; CDR3 length: 13; V gene: TRBV2; D gene: -; CDR3 DNA: TGTGCCAGCAGTAGGGGGGGTTCCTACGAGCAGTACTTC; CDR3 protein: CASSRGGSYEQYF
clone size: many; J gene: TRBJ2-5; CDR3 length: 15; V gene: TRBV5-1; D gene: -; CDR3 DNA: TGCGCCAGCAGCTTGTGGCCGGGGTCCCAAGAGACCCAGTACTTC; CDR3 protein: CASSLWPGSQETQYF
clone size: many; J gene: TRBJ2-1; CDR3 length: 13; V gene: TRBV28; D gene: TRBD1; CDR3 DNA: TGTGCCAGCAGGGGACAGGCATACAATGAGCAGTTCTTC; CDR3 protein: CASRGQAYNEQFF
clone size: many; J gene: TRBJ2-5; CDR3 length: 16; V gene: TRBV28; D gene: TRBD2; CDR3 DNA: TGTGCCAGCAGAGGGGGACTAGCGGGGGACCAAGAGACCCAGTACTTC; CDR3 protein: CASRGGLAGDQETQYF
clone size: many; J gene: TRBJ2-7; CDR3 length: 15; V gene: TRBV9; D gene: -; CDR3 DNA: TGTGCCAGCAGCGTTGGGGCCCAAAGGTGGGACGAGCAGTACTTC; CDR3 protein: CASSVGAQRWDEQYF
clone size: many; J gene: TRBJ1-5; CDR3 length: 12; V gene: TRBV2; D gene: -; CDR3 DNA: TGTGCCAGCAGACAGAGCAATCAGCCCCAGCATTTT; CDR3 protein: CASRQSNQPQHF
clone size: many; J gene: TRBJ1-2; CDR3 length: 15; V gene: TRBV5-1; D gene: TRBD1; CDR3 DNA: TGCGCCAGCAGCCACGGACAGGCCACTCAATCTGGCTACACCTTC; CDR3 protein: CASSHGQATQSGYTF
clone size: many; J gene: TRBJ1-1; CDR3 length: 14; V gene: TRBV7-2; D gene: -; CDR3 DNA: TGTGCCAGCAGCTTCCAGGCTGATAACACTGAAGCTTTCTTT; CDR3 protein: CASSFQADNTEAFF